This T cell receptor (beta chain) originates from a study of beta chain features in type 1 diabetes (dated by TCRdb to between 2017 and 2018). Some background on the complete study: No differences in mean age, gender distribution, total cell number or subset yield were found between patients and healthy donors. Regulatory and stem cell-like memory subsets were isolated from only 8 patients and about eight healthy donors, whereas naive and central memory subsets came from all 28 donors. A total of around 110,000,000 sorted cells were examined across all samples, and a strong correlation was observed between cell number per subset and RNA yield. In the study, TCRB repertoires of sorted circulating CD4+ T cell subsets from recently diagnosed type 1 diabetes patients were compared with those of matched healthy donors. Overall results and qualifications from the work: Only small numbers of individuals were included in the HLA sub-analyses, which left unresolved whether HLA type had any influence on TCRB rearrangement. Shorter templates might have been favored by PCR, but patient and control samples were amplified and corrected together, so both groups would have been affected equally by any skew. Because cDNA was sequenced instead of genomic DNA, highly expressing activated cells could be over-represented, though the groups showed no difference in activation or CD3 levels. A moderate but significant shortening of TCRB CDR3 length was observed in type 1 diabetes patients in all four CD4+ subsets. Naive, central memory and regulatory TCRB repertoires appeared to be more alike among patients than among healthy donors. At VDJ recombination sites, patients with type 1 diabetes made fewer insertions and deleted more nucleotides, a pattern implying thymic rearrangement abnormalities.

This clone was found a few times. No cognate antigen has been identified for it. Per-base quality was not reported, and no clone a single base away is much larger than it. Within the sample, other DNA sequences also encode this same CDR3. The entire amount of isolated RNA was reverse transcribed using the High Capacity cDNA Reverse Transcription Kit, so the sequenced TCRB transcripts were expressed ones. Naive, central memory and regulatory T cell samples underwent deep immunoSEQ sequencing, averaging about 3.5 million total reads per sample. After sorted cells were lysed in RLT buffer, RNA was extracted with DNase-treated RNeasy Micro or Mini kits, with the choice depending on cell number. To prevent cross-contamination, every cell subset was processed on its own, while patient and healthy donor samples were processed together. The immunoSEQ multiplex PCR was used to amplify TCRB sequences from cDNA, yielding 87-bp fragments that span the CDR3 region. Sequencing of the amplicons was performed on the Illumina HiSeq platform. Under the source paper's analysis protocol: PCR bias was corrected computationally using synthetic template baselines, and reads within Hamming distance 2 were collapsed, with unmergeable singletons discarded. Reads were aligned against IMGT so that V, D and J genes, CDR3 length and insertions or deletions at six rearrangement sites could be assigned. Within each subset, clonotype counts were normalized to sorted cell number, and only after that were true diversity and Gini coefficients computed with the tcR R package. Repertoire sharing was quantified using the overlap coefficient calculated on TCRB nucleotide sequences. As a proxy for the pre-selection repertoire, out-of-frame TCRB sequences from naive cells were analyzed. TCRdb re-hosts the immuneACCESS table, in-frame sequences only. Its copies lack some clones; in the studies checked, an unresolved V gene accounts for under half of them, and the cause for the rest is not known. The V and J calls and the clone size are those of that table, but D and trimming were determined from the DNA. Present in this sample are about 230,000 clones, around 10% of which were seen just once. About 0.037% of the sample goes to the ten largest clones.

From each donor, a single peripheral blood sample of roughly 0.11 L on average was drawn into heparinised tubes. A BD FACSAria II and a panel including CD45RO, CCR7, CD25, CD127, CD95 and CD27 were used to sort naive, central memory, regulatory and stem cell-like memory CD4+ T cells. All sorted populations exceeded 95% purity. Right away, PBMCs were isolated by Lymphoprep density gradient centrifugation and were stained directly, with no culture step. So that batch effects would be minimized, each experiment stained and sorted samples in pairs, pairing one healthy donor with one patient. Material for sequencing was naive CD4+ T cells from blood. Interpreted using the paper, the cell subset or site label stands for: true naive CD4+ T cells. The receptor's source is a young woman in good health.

The CDR3 corresponds to CASSVSTGNYGYTF. The nucleotide sequence is TGTGCCAGCAGCGTATCGACAGGAAACTATGGCTACACCTTC. This chain is built from TRBV9 and TRBJ1-2, with a weak D call of TRBD1 (6 bases match). CDR1 and CDR2 are drawn from the germline V gene: SGDLS, YYNGEE. Including the terminal cysteine and phenylalanine, the CDR3 comprises 14 residues. Just CDR3 DNA is preserved here, 42 bases in frame from base 1. Trimming takes 1 base from V and 2 bases from J, and the germline ends sit 9 bases apart.